The TCR beta chain described here comes from a study of OX40 agonist ivuxolimab in advanced cancers. In terms of the full investigation: The costimulatory receptor OX40 (CD134) was targeted by ivuxolimab, a fully human IgG2 agonistic monoclonal antibody. Intravenous ivuxolimab was administered to patients every 2 weeks at six dose levels: 0.01, 0.1, 0.3, 1.5, 3 and 10 mg/kg. Of the approximately 50 dose-escalation patients, hepatocellular carcinoma was present in around 19, melanoma in around 15, renal cell carcinoma in 9 and head and neck cancer in 9. The dose-escalation cohort was around 83% male with a mean age of approximately 60 years, ranging from roughly 23 to 79. Patients were allowed to have had prior anti-PD-1, anti-PD-L1 or anti-CTLA-4 therapy, and around 40% of the dose-escalation patients had previously received checkpoint inhibitors. Partial responses occurred in three dose-escalation patients, of whom one had hepatocellular carcinoma and two had cutaneous melanoma. Peripheral TCRbeta sequencing aimed to test whether ivuxolimab altered TCR sequence diversity and caused clonal T-cell expansion. The paper reports the monotherapy dose-escalation portion (N of about 50 patients) of the phase I ivuxolimab trial.

Findings and caveats that apply to the study as a whole: Low levels of normalized T-cell clonal expansion were also seen in some patients who did not respond. In partial responders in the 0.1-3.0 mg/kg groups, normalized peripheral clonal expansion was found to be among the lowest, especially among CD8+ T cells. After ivuxolimab, expanded clones were on average more numerous among CD8+ T cells than among CD4+ T cells. At doses of 0.1 to 3.0 mg/kg, clonal expansion of both CD4+ and CD8+ T cells in blood was seen between baseline and week 6. The antigen specificity of the clonally expanded peripheral T cells was not determined.

Details on this clone: Its antigen is unknown. Per-base quality was not reported, and no clone a single base away is much larger than it.

Genomic DNA was isolated from the sorted cells so that the TCRbeta CDR3 region could be sequenced. The immunoSEQ Assay was used for sequencing of TCRbeta CDR3 regions. The table comes from immuneACCESS by way of TCRdb, which keeps in-frame sequences with V and J called. Part of the clones is missing from these tables; in studies checked, under half for an unresolved V gene and the rest for unknown reasons. The sample has more than 65,000 clones on record, around 80% of them singletons. Approximately 2.5% of the sample comes from the top ten. The trial excluded patients who had a history of autoimmune disease or were on systemic immunosuppression. Peripheral blood for TCR sequencing was drawn from every dose cohort at baseline, at cycle 4 day 1 and at cycle 7 day 1. The samples were drawn from a first-in-human, open-label, multicenter phase I dose-escalation trial of ivuxolimab. Adults with locally advanced or metastatic melanoma, renal cell carcinoma, hepatocellular carcinoma or head and neck squamous cell carcinoma were enrolled in the trial. Before TCR sequencing, CD4+ T cells and CD8+ T cells from peripheral blood were sorted into separate populations.

Reading from cysteine to phenylalanine, the CDR3 counts 17 amino acids. Left in the record is the CDR3 DNA by itself, 51 bases read in frame from the first base. The germline V gene (reference sequence) yields MNHEY for CDR1 and SMNVEV for CDR2. Relative to germline, V is 3 bases shorter and J is 0 bases shorter, with 15 bases between their ends. The sample here was CD4+ or CD8+ T cells sorted from blood, taken in a trial of the OX40 agonist ivuxolimab. Recombination joined TRBV27 with TRBJ2-4; no D segment can be confidently identified. The receptor's source is an adult with an advanced solid tumor such as melanoma, head and neck, liver or kidney cancer. Here is the DNA: TGTGCCAGCAGTTTTAGGGTTTCCGGGTCAGCCAAAAACATTCAGTACTTC. This translates into CASSFRVSGSAKNIQYF.